Here is one TCR beta chain with its context. Its antigen is not known. Unique-molecular-identifier-tagged TCR beta cDNA libraries were used. TCRdb ran MiXCR on the PCR reads and lists one entry per CDR3 protein. The sample records 350,000 to 450,000 distinct CDR3 sequences, roughly 38% being singletons. The sample comes from a study of post-analysis software for immune sequencing data. On the study more broadly: The courses of disease that were included comprised relapsing-remitting, secondary progressive and progressive-relapsing multiple sclerosis. Broader study findings: Comparison of patients with controls showed a handful of TRBV segments more frequent in patients, TRBV5-6, TRBV5-1 and TRBV20-1 among them. The study found significantly lower normalized Chao1 diversity in multiple sclerosis patients than in controls. By F measure, strong co-clustering occurred among samples prepared in the same batch.

The V end was cut by 1 base, the J end by 7 bases, with 7 bases between. This CDR3 is 12 amino acids long. Sequencing was done on a sample of blood. The chain is built from TRBV12-3 or TRBV12-4 and TRBJ1-2; D call uncertain. The origin of this receptor is a girl aged 2-15 years with multiple sclerosis. This CDR3 is CASSLGRGGYTF. In nucleotides, the CDR3 is TGTGCCAGCAGTTTAGGACGGGGTGGCTACACCTTC.